Following are 16 T cell receptor beta chains from one sample sequenced in a study of cytomegalovirus exposure and HLA in healthy donors (dated by TCRdb to the late 2010s). Libraries were built with the immunoSEQ multiplex PCR assay. For the multiplex PCR, a mixture combining 60 forward primers for TCR Vbeta segments and 13 reverse primers for TCR Jbeta segments was used. TCRdb stores this immuneACCESS table with in-frame sequences only. Part of the clones is absent; in the studies checked, under half of the shortfall reflects unresolved V genes, and no reason is known for the rest. Present in this sample are 100,000 to 150,000 clones, approximately 79% of which were seen just once. 3.5% to 4.5% of the sample rests with the top ten. Material for sequencing was PBMCs. The origin of the receptors is a man aged 30 to 39 in good health and CMV-seronegative.

V usage is TRBV11-2 and J usage is TRBJ2-7; D is ambiguous. Trimming left V 5 bases short and J 0 bases short, with 14 bases between. The CDR3 spans 15 residues. From germline, CDR1 is SGHAT and CDR2 FQNNGV. The CDR3 loop is CASSPLTLSSYEQYF. CDR3 coding DNA: TGTGCCAGCAGCCCGCTGACACTGAGCTCCTACGAGCAGTACTTC.

This chain uses TRBV5-4 with TRBJ2-5, with 8 bases aligning to TRBD1. V lost 6 bases, J lost 5 bases, and 6 bases stayed unmatched. Germline lookup yields CDR1 SGHNT and CDR2 YYREEE (reference sequence). This CDR3 spans 13 amino acids. The CDR3 loop reads CASMDRVMETQYF. As DNA, the CDR3 is TGTGCCAGCATGGACAGGGTGATGGAGACCCAGTACTTC.

This chain links TRBV7-6 with TRBJ2-7, with a possible D match to TRBD1 (6 bases). Per germline, CDR1 SGHVS and CDR2 FNYEAQ. The CDR3 is 13 amino acids. V lost 3 bases and J lost 1, with 7 bases in between. DNA for the CDR3: TGTGCCAGCAGCTTCAGGGGTTCCTACGAGCAGTACTTC. This sequence encodes CASSFRGSYEQYF. Together with reference TRBV7-6 and TRBJ2-7, the CDR3 gives the full variable domain: GAGVSQSPRYKVTKRGQDVALRCDPISGHVSLYWYRQALGQGPEFLTYFNYEAQQDKSGLPNDRFSAERPEGSISTLTIQRTEQRDSAMYRCASSFRGSYEQYFGPGTRLTVT.

A word on this clone: The junction does not match germline at one end; this may be a read error. The gene calls are TRBV7-9 and TRBJ1-1; no firm D call. The CDR3 is 11 amino acids. Per the germline V gene, CDR1 is SEHNR and CDR2 is FQNEAQ (reference sequence). The CDR3 reads CSSSLFAEAFF. The DNA of the CDR3 is TGTTCCAGCAGCTTATTCGCTGAAGCTTTCTTT. The complete variable domain, with remaining parts taken from reference TRBV7-9 and TRBJ1-1, reads DTGVSQNPRHKITKRGQNVTFRCDPISEHNRLYWYRQTLGQGPEFLTYFQNEAQLEKSRLLSDRFSAERPKGSFSTLEIQRTEQGDSAMYLCSSSLFAEAFFGQGTRLTVV.

This clone was detected only a few times. This chain links TRBV7-9 with TRBJ2-7, with 8 bases fitting TRBD1. The J segment lost 6 bases and the V segment lost 7 bases, leaving 8 bases of the junction unmatched. This CDR3 spans 13 amino acids. Germline V gene data show CDR1 as SEHNR and CDR2 as FQNEAQ (reference sequence). The CDR3 region has the DNA TGTGCCAGCATCGTCACAGGGGGTGGCGAGCAGTACTTC. Amino acid sequence: CASIVTGGGEQYF.

Concerning this clone itself: A junction boundary mismatches the germline segment, possibly from a read error. The chain joins TRBV7-9 to TRBJ1-4, with D perhaps matching TRBD1 (5 bases). The CDR3 is 15 amino acids. Germline CDR1 SEHNR, CDR2 FQNEAQ (reference sequence). The CDR3 DNA reads TGTTCCAGCAGCCGAGAAAGGGGCGCTGATGAAAAACTGTTTTTT. This sequence encodes CSSSRERGADEKLFF.

The gene calls are TRBV21-1 and TRBJ2-1; no check of the table's D call, TRBD1, against the DNA was made. TRBV21-1 is deemed a pseudogene. The CDR3 loop spans 19 amino acids. For the CDR3, the DNA is TGTGCCAGCAGCACCCTCTCACTAGGGACAGGGTATGTCGCGGATGAGCAGTTCTTC. It specifies CASSTLSLGTGYVADEQFF.

The rearrangement uses TRBV15 and TRBJ1-2; D perhaps matches TRBD1 (5 bases). The CDR3 extends over 13 amino acids. Germline V gene data show CDR1 as LNHNV and CDR2 as YYDKDF (reference sequence). V lost 0 bases and J lost 8, with 10 bases in between. Here the CDR3 reads CATSRDNRGGYTF. In DNA form, the CDR3 reads TGTGCCACCAGCAGAGATAATAGGGGAGGCTACACCTTC.

The V call is TRBV11-2, the J call TRBJ2-7, with 14 bases identical to TRBD2. The CDR3 runs to 15 residues. V gave up 4 bases and J gave up 5 bases; unmatched junction bases: 4. Germline V gene lookup returns CDR1 SGHAT and CDR2 FQNNGV. CDR3 in DNA: TGTGCCAGCAGCTCCGGACTAGCGGGGGGCCACGAGCAGTACTTC. Amino acid sequence: CASSSGLAGGHEQYF.

This CDR3 is CASSVEGDRITEAFF. The CDR3 DNA sequence: TGTGCCAGCAGCGTAGAAGGGGATAGAATCACTGAAGCTTTCTTT. V is TRBV9 and J is TRBJ1-1; tentatively, D is TRBD1 (5 bases). The length of the CDR3 is 15 residues. Germline loops: CDR1 SGDLS, CDR2 YYNGEE. V was trimmed by 0 bases and J by 4 bases, leaving 13 bases between them.

The chain is built from TRBV7-9 and TRBJ2-3; TRBD1 is a possible D gene (6 bases). The CDR3 runs 16 residues. The V and J ends lost 5 bases and 1 base respectively, with 16 bases between them. Germline CDR1 SEHNR, CDR2 FQNEAQ (reference sequence). Written as DNA, the CDR3 is TGTGCCAGCAGCGTACAGGGTTCCCTGGGCACAGATACGCAGTATTTT. It yields the protein CASSVQGSLGTDTQYF.

As regards this clone: The same CDR3 also results from other DNA sequences found in this sample. This chain joins TRBV7-3 and TRBJ2-7, with a weak D call TRBD2 (6 bases). V shed 2 bases and J shed 3 bases, with 14 bases lying between them. This CDR3 is built from 15 residues. The germline CDR1 and CDR2 sequences are SGHTA and FQGTGA. The CDR3 region is CASSLGGDRVYEQYF. The DNA of the CDR3 is TGTGCCAGCAGCTTAGGAGGGGACCGGGTCTACGAGCAGTACTTC.

The rearrangement uses TRBV7-9 and TRBJ2-7; weak D call: TRBD2 (5 bases). CDR1 and CDR2 from the germline V gene are SEHNR and FQNEAQ (reference sequence). The CDR3 runs to 13 residues. V lost 6 bases and J 1 base, leaving 10 bases between the germline ends. CDR3 residues: CASRPGGSYEQYF. The CDR3, as DNA: TGTGCCAGCAGACCAGGAGGATCCTACGAGCAGTACTTC.

The sample holds a few counts of this clone. V and J are TRBV11-3 and TRBJ2-5; a weak D match, TRBD1 (5 bases). The J call may be in error: the DNA end matches TRBJ2-7 better. Germline CDR1 SGHNT, CDR2 YENEEA. The CDR3 runs 12 residues. The CDR3 DNA reads TGTGCCAGCAGCTCTCGACAGAACGAGCAGTACTTC. Translation gives CASSSRQNEQYF.

The count of this clone is one. The rearrangement joins TRBV5-4 to TRBJ1-2; D perhaps matches TRBD1 (6 bases). Per the germline V gene, CDR1 is SGHNT and CDR2 is YYREEE (reference sequence). Trimming removed 0 bases at V and 7 bases at J, with 16 bases between. The CDR3 runs to 15 residues. CDR3 bases: TGTGCCAGCAGCTTGGTGGGCAGGGGAGAGGTTGGCTACACCTTC. This sequence encodes CASSLVGRGEVGYTF.

The sample holds a few counts of this clone. This chain connects TRBV19 to TRBJ2-7, with 7 bases that match TRBD2. This CDR3 has 14 amino acids. V trimming: 5 bases; J trimming: 1 base; junction bases outside the gene matches: 5. From germline, CDR1 is LNHDA and CDR2 SQIVND (reference sequence). The CDR3 DNA reads as TGTGCCAGTAGTCTCCGACTAGCATCCTACGAGCAGTACTTC. Translating it yields CASSLRLASYEQYF.